This entry features one T cell receptor (beta chain) sequence. Some clones are missing from TCRdb's copy, which holds only in-frame ones; the method was immunoSEQ multiplex PCR. The profile shows 6,500 or so clones, about 44% of them singletons. This entry comes from a study of T cells in localized non-small cell lung cancer. The CDR3 covers 18 residues. Germline CDR1 and CDR2: SGHNT and YENEEA. V lost 3 bases and J 4 bases, leaving 24 bases between the germline ends. The chain links TRBV11-3 to TRBJ1-2, with D uncertain. This clonotype was sampled from a man aged 35-69 years with stage I lung adenocarcinoma. The sequencing used lymph node tissue, collected before any cancer treatment. CDR3: CASSLARGEINGLYGYTF. CDR3 nucleotides: TGTGCCAGCAGCTTGGCTCGCGGGGAAATTAACGGCCTCTATGGCTACACCTTC.